Below, 22 T cell receptor beta chains from the same sample are listed, as sequenced in a study of beta chain features in type 1 diabetes. Study results and caveats: A moderate, significant TCRB CDR3 shortening appeared in type 1 diabetes across four CD4+ subsets.

Their antigens are not known. Investigators reverse transcribed all isolated RNA, so they sequenced expressed TCRB transcripts. Method: immunoSEQ multiplex PCR; TCRdb's copy keeps in-frame clones and lacks some. Among about 170,000 clones listed, approximately 7.9% were seen once. Sequenced: central memory CD4+ T cells from blood. Every receptor here comes from a man between 18 and 35 years old with type 1 diabetes.

This clone turned up a few times. V and J are TRBV30 and TRBJ2-3; TRBD2 might be the D (5 bases). V lost 0 bases, J lost 3 bases, and 10 bases lay in between. This CDR3 comprises 14 residues. Germline CDR1 and CDR2: GTSNPN and SVGIG (reference sequence). The CDR3 is CAWSVPIATDTQYF. DNA of the CDR3: TGTGCCTGGAGTGTACCCATAGCGACAGATACGCAGTATTTT.

This clone was detected only a few times. The J gene is TRBJ1-5, the V gene TRBV6-5; possible D gene TRBD1, 6 bases. Germline V gene lookup returns CDR1 MNHEY and CDR2 SVGAGI. The CDR3 sequence is 14 residues long. V lost 5 bases to trimming and J lost 7 bases, with 15 bases between them. The CDR3 nucleotides read TGTGCCAGCAGTCAACAGGGTGGAATGCAGCCCCAGCATTTT. Residues: CASSQQGGMQPQHF.

The chain has TRBV9 and TRBJ2-5; TRBD2 matches at 8 bases. V gave up 0 bases and J gave up 4 bases; unmatched junction bases: 14. Germline V lookup: CDR1 SGDLS, CDR2 YYNGEE. The CDR3 contains 18 residues. The CDR3 loop is CASSVGRMAGGQRETQYF. In DNA, the CDR3 is TGTGCCAGCAGCGTAGGTCGAATGGCGGGGGGCCAGAGAGAGACCCAGTACTTC.

In its sample, this clone was seen many times. The V and J genes are TRBV28 and TRBJ1-2, with TRBD1 as a possible D gene (6 bases). Germline V gene data show CDR1 as MDHEN and CDR2 as SYDVKM. The CDR3 is 14 amino acids. Deletions cut 5 bases from V and 4 bases from J, with 14 bases between. CDR3 nucleotides: TGTGCCAGCAGTACGCGGGGGCGCGTCTATGGCTACACCTTC. Translating gives CASSTRGRVYGYTF.

The chain recombines TRBV5-1 with TRBJ2-7; D is perhaps TRBD1 (6 bases). The germline V gene encodes CDR1 SGHRS and CDR2 YFSETQ. This CDR3 comprises 13 residues. The V gene lost 2 bases and the J gene lost 2 bases, with 8 bases spanning the gap. The CDR3: CASSFDRTYEQYF. The DNA for the CDR3 is TGCGCCAGCAGCTTCGACAGGACCTACGAGCAGTACTTC. Based on the CDR3 plus reference TRBV5-1 and TRBJ2-7, the full variable domain is KAGVTQTPRYLIKTRGQQVTLSCSPISGHRSVSWYQQTPGQGLQFLFEYFSETQRNKGNFPGRFSGRQFSNSRSEMNVSTLELGDSALYLCASSFDRTYEQYFGPGTRLTVT.

The V call is TRBV27, the J call TRBJ2-3; D gene uncertain. CDR3 length equals 12 residues. The V gene lost 3 bases and the J gene lost 6 bases, with 7 bases spanning the gap. Per germline, CDR1 MNHEY and CDR2 SMNVEV (reference sequence). The CDR3: CASSLTRDTQYF. As DNA, the CDR3 is TGTGCCAGCAGTTTGACCAGGGATACGCAGTATTTT.

The chain uses TRBV2 and TRBJ2-3; 8 nucleotides line up with TRBD2. The CDR3 runs 14 residues. Germline loops: CDR1 SNHLY, CDR2 FYNNEI. V lost 6 bases and J lost 6; bases outside the gene matches: 8. CDR3 in DNA: TGTGCCAGCAGGCGGCGGGAGGAATGGGATACGCAGTATTTT. It is translated as CASRRREEWDTQYF.

The chain joins TRBV6-6 to TRBJ1-5, with a tentative D call TRBD1 (6 bases). Germline V CDR1 and CDR2: MNHNY, SVGAGI (reference sequence). Trimming took off 4 bases at V and 3 bases at J, with 16 bases between the two ends. The CDR3 is 16 residues long. The CDR3 nucleotides read TGTGCCAGCAGTTCCTCGAGGGACACATCCAATCAGCCCCAGCATTTT. Translating gives CASSSSRDTSNQPQHF.

Only a few counts were recorded for this clone. The genes are TRBV5-1 and TRBJ2-5; 9 nucleotides line up with TRBD1. J was trimmed by 2 bases and V by 4 bases; bases with no gene match: 9. The germline CDR1 and CDR2 sequences are SGHRS and YFSETQ. CDR3 length: 16 amino acids. DNA for the CDR3: TGCGCCAGCAGCCGAACCCGGGACAGGGTACAAGAGACCCAGTACTTC. It translates to CASSRTRDRVQETQYF.

The rearrangement links TRBV18 to TRBJ1-2; 8 bases map to TRBD1. With 2 bases clipped from V and 7 bases from J, the junction kept 0 bases outside the gene matches. CDR3 length equals 12 residues. The germline V gene has CDR1 KGHSH and CDR2 LQKENI. The CDR3 DNA reads TGTGCCAGCTCACCAACAGGGGGTGGCTACACCTTC. It yields the protein CASSPTGGGYTF.

The V gene is TRBV19, the J gene TRBJ2-7; TRBD2 is a possible D gene (5 bases). CDR3 size: 14 residues. The V gene lost 5 bases and the J gene lost 3 bases, with 14 bases spanning the gap. Germline-derived CDR1 and CDR2 are LNHDA and SQIVND (reference sequence). CDR3 nucleotides: TGTGCCAGTAGTCCCGGAGGACTGAACTACGAGCAGTACTTC. Its translation: CASSPGGLNYEQYF.

V and J are TRBV28 and TRBJ1-6; 8 bases are a match to TRBD1. CDR3 size: 15 residues. Germline values: CDR1 MDHEN, CDR2 SYDVKM. V lost 2 bases to trimming and J lost 9 bases; unmatched junction nucleotides: 6. This chain's CDR3 is CASSLEWTGFSPLHF. The CDR3 DNA reads TGTGCCAGCAGTTTAGAGTGGACAGGGTTTTCACCCCTCCACTTT.

This clone showed up just a few times. The chain employs TRBV7-2 and TRBJ1-3, with D unresolved. The CDR3 has 14 residues. Looked up from germline, CDR1 is SGHTA and CDR2 is FQGNSA. The germline V and J ends were trimmed by 3 bases and 4 bases, with 10 bases remaining between them. The CDR3 here is CASSLSFPGNTIYF. CDR3 nucleotides: TGTGCCAGCAGCTTGAGTTTCCCCGGAAACACCATATATTTT.

This clone was observed a few times. The chain joins TRBV20-1 to TRBJ2-7; D not certain. V lost 5 bases to trimming and J lost 5 bases, with 7 bases between them. This CDR3 spans 10 amino acids. The germline gives CDR1 DFQATT, CDR2 SNEGSKA (reference sequence). This CDR3 reads CSAWPHEQYF. The CDR3 DNA is TGCAGTGCTTGGCCCCACGAGCAGTACTTC.

The genes are TRBV18 and TRBJ1-6; 8 nucleotides match TRBD1. Germline CDR1 is KGHSH and CDR2 is LQKENI. After removal of 4 bases from V and 7 bases from J, the junction contained 6 bases not matched to a gene. The CDR3 is 15 residues long. CDR3 protein: CASSLSTGDNSPLHF. In nucleotides, the CDR3 is TGTGCCAGCTCACTCTCGACAGGGGACAATTCACCCCTCCACTTT.

This clone was found a few times. The CDR3 protein is CASSTQDSSYEQYF. The CDR3 region has the DNA TGTGCCAGCAGCACCCAGGACAGCTCCTACGAGCAGTACTTC. The chain employs TRBV7-2 and TRBJ2-7; D may be TRBD1 (6 bases). Trimming took 5 bases from V and 0 from J, leaving 11 bases between them. Germline loops: CDR1 SGHTA, CDR2 FQGNSA. This CDR3 has 14 residues.

In its sample, this clone was seen a few times. This chain links TRBV7-6 with TRBJ2-6, with 7 bases identical to TRBD1. CDR3 size: 16 residues. Germline V gene data show CDR1 as SGHVS and CDR2 as FNYEAQ. With V trimmed by 5 bases and J by 0 bases, 4 bases remained unmatched. Here the CDR3 reads CASSEGQSSGANVLTF. CDR3 nucleotide sequence: TGTGCCAGCAGCGAGGGACAGAGCTCTGGGGCCAACGTCCTGACTTTC.

This clone was observed a few times. The genes are TRBV6-6 and TRBJ2-7; 8 bases agree with TRBD2. The CDR3 is 15 residues long. Germline-derived CDR1 and CDR2 are MNHNY and SVGAGI (reference sequence). Unmatched junction bases numbered 5, after V lost 4 bases and J lost 0 bases. For the CDR3, the DNA is TGTGCCAGCAGTTCGAGCGGGAGCTACTCCTACGAGCAGTACTTC. Translated: CASSSSGSYSYEQYF.

A few counts support this clone. This chain links TRBV19 with TRBJ2-3; no reliable D call. CDR1 is LNHDA, CDR2 SQIVND, per germline (reference sequence). V dropped 3 bases and J dropped 6 bases, with 7 bases sitting between them. The CDR3 has 12 amino acids. The CDR3 region is CASSISSDTQYF. The CDR3 bases are TGTGCCAGTAGTATCAGTTCGGATACGCAGTATTTT.

V and J are TRBV19 and TRBJ2-5; tentative D call: TRBD2 (6 bases). Trimming pared 5 bases from V and 1 base from J, leaving 11 bases between. CDR1 LNHDA and CDR2 SQIVND come from the germline V gene (reference sequence). The CDR3 is 14 residues long. Here the CDR3 DNA reads TGTGCCAGTAGTTCTCGGGACTTCCAAGAGACCCAGTACTTC. Translated: CASSSRDFQETQYF.

The J gene is TRBJ2-7, the V gene TRBV4-3; the D gene is possibly TRBD1 (6 bases). CDR3 length: 14 residues. Germline V gives CDR1 LGHNA, CDR2 YSLEER. Trimming took 1 base from V and 4 from J, leaving 11 bases between them. As DNA, the CDR3 is TGCGCCAGCAGCCAAGGCCCTCAGGGGTACGAGCAGTACTTC. Translating gives CASSQGPQGYEQYF.

The chain recombines TRBV14 with TRBJ1-1; D is undetermined. This CDR3 contains 12 residues. Germline-derived CDR1 and CDR2 are SGHDN and FVKESK. V dropped 4 bases and J dropped 2 bases, with 5 bases sitting between them. CDR3 nucleotide sequence: TGTGCCAGCAGCCGCGGTAACACTGAAGCTTTCTTT. It encodes CASSRGNTEAFF.